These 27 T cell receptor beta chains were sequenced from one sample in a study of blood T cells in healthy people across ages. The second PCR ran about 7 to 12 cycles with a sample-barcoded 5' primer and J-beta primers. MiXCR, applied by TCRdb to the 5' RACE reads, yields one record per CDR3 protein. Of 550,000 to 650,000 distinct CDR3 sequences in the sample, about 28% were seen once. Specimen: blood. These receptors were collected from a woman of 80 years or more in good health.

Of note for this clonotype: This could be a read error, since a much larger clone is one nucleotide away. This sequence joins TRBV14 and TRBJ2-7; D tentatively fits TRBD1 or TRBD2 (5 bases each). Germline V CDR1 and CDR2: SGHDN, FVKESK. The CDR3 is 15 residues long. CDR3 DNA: TGTGCCAGCGGCCAAAAGGGGACGGAGTCCTACGAGCAGTACTTC. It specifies CASGQKGTESYEQYF.

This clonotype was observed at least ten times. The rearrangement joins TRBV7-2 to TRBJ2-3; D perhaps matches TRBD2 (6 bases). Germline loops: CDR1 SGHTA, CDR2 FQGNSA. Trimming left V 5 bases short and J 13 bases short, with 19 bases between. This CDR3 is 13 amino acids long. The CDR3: CASSPTGTSPKYF. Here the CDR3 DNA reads TGTGCCAGCAGCCCGACCGGGACTTCCCCGAAGTATTTT.

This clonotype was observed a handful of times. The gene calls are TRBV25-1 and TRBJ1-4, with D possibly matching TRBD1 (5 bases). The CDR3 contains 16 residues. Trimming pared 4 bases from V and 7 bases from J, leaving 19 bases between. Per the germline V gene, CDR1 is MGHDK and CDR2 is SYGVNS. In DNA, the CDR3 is TGTGCCAGCAGTGCAAACCGGGACCTGGGACGTGAAAAACTGTTTTTT. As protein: CASSANRDLGREKLFF.

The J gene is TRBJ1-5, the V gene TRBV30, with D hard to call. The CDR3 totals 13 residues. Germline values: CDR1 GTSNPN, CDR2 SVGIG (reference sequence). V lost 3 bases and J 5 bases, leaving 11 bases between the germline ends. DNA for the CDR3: TGTGCCTGGAGCCCCGGAGGGCATCAGCCCCAGCATTTT. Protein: CAWSPGGHQPQHF.

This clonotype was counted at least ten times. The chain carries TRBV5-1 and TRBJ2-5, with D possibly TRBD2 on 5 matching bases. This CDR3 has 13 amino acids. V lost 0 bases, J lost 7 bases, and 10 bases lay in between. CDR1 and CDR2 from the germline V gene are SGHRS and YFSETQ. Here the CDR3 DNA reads TGCGCCAGCAGCTTGGGCTCTGGAGGGACCCAGTACTTC. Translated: CASSLGSGGTQYF.

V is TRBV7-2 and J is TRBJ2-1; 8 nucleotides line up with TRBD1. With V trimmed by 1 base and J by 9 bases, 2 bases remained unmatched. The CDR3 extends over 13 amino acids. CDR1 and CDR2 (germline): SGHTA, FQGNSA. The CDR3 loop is CASSLGTGREQFF. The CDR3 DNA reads TGTGCCAGCAGCTTAGGGACAGGGCGTGAGCAGTTCTTC.

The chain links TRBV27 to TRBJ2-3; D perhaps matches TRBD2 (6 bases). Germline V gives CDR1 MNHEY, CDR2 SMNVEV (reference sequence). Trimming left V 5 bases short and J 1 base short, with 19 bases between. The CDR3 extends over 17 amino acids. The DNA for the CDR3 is TGTGCCAGCAGTGCGAGACTAACGGGACTCCGCACAGATACGCAGTATTTT. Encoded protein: CASSARLTGLRTDTQYF.

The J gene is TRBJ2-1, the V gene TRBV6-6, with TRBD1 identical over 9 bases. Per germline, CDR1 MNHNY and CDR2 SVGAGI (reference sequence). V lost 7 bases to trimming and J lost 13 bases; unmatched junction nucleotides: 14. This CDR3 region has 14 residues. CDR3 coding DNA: TGTGCCAGCATCAAGGACAGGGGTTTAGAGACCCAGTTCTTC. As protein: CASIKDRGLETQFF.

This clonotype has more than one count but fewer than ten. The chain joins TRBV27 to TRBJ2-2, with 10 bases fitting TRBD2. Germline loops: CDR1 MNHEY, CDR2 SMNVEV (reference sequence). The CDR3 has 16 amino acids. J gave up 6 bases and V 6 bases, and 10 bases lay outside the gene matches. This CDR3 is CASRLTAGGQSGELFF. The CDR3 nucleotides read TGTGCCAGCAGGCTTACAGCGGGGGGGCAGTCCGGGGAGCTGTTTTTT.

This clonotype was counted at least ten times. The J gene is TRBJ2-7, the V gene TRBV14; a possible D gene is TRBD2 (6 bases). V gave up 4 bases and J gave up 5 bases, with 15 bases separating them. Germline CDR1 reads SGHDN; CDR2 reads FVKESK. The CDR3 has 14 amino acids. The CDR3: CASSLSGGVNEQYF. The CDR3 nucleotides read TGTGCCAGCAGCCTCTCCGGGGGTGTGAACGAGCAGTACTTC.

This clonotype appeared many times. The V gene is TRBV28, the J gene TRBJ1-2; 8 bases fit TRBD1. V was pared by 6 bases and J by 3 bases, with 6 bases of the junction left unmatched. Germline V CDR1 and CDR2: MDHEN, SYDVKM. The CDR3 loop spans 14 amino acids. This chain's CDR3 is CASSSGQGYYGYTF. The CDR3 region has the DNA TGTGCCAGCAGCTCCGGACAGGGATACTATGGCTACACCTTC.

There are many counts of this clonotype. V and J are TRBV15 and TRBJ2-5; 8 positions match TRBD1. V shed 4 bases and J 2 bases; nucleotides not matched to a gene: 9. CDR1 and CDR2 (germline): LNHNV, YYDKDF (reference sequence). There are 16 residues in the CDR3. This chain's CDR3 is CATSIYRGYNQETQYF. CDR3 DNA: TGTGCCACCAGCATCTACAGGGGGTACAATCAAGAGACCCAGTACTTC.

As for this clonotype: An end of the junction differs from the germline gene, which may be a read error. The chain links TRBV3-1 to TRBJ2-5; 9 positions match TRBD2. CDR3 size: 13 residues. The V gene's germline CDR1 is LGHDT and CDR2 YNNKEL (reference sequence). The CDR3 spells CASSESGGETQYF. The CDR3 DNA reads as TGCGCCAGCAGTGAGAGCGGGGGGGAGACCCAGTACTTC.

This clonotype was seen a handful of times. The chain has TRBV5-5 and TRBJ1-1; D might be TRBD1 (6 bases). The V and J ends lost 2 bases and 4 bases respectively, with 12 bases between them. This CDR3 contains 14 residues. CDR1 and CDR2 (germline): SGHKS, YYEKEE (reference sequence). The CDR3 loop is CASSFFGGATEAFF. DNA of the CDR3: TGTGCCAGCAGCTTTTTTGGGGGGGCCACTGAAGCTTTCTTT.

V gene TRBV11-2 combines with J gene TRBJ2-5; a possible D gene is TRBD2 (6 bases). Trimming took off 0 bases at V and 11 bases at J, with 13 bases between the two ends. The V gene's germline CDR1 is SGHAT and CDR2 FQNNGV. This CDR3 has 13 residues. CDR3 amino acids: CASSLDRENEQYF. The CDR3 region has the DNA TGTGCCAGCAGCTTAGATCGGGAGAATGAGCAGTACTTC.

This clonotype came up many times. CDR3 loop: CSASKGGPAGGNNEQFF. As DNA, the CDR3 is TGCAGTGCTTCAAAGGGGGGGCCGGCGGGGGGGAACAATGAGCAGTTCTTC. V is TRBV20-1 and J is TRBJ2-1; 9 nucleotides align to TRBD2. The germline gives CDR1 DFQATT, CDR2 SNEGSKA (reference sequence). V lost 5 bases, J lost 5 bases, and 16 bases stayed unmatched. CDR3 size: 17 residues.

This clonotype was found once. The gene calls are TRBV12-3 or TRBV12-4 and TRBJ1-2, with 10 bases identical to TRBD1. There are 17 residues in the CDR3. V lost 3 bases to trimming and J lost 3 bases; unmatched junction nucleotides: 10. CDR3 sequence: CASSFEPWGTGDYGYTF. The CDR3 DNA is TGTGCCAGCAGTTTTGAACCTTGGGGGACAGGGGACTATGGCTACACCTTC.

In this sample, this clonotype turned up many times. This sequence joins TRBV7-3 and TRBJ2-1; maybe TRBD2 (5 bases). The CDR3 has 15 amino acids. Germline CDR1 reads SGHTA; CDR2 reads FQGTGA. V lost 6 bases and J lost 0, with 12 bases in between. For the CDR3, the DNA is TGTGCCAGCAGTCCCGGGGTGAACTCCTACAATGAGCAGTTCTTC. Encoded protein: CASSPGVNSYNEQFF. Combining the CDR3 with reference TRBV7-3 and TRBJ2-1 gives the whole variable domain GAGVSQTPSNKVTEKGKYVELRCDPISGHTALYWYRQSLGQGPEFLIYFQGTGAADDSGLPNDRFFAVRPEGSVSTLKIQRTERGDSAVYLCASSPGVNSYNEQFFGPGTRLTVL.

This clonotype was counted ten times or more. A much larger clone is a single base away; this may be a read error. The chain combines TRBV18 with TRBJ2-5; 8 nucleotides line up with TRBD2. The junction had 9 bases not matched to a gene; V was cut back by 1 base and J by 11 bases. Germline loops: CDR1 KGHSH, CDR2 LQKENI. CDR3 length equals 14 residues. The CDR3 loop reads CASSPLGGVNEQYF. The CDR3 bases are TGTGCCAGCTCACCACTCGGGGGGGTCAATGAGCAGTACTTC.

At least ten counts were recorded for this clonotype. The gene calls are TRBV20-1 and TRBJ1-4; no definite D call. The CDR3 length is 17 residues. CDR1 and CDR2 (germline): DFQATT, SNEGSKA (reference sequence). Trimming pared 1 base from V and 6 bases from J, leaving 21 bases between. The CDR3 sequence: CSARVQSLGRTDEKLFF. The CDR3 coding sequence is TGCAGTGCTAGAGTTCAATCCCTGGGGAGGACTGATGAAAAACTGTTTTTT.

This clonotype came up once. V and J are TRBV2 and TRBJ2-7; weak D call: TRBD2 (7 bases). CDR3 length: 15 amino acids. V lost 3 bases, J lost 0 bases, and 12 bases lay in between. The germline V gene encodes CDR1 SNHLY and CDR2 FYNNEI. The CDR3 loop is CASSDHGGPSYEQYF. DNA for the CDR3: TGTGCCAGCAGTGACCACGGGGGGCCCTCCTACGAGCAGTACTTC.

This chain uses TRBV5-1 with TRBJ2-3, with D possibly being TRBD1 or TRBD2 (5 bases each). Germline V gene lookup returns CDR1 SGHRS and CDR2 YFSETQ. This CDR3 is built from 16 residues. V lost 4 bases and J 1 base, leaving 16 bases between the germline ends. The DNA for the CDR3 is TGCGCCAGCAGCCGGGACCCCGGCCGTGGCACAGATACGCAGTATTTT. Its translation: CASSRDPGRGTDTQYF.

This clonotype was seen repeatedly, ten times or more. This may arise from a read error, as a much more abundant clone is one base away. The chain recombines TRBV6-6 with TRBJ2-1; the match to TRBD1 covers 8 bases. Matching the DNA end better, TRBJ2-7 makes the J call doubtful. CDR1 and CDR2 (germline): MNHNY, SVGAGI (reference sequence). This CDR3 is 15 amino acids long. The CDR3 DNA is TGTGCCAGCAGTTACGTGACAGGGGCTCACAATGAGCAGTACTTC. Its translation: CASSYVTGAHNEQYF.

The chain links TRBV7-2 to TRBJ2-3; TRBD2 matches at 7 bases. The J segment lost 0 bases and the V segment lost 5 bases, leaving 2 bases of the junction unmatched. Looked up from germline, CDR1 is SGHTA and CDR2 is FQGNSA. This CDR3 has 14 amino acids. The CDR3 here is CASSVTSSTDTQYF. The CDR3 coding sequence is TGTGCCAGCAGCGTGACTAGCAGCACAGATACGCAGTATTTT.

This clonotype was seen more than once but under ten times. For the CDR3, the DNA is TGTGCCTGGAGTAGGAACACTGAAGCTTTCTTT. Translated: CAWSRNTEAFF. The chain recombines TRBV30 with TRBJ1-1; D is unresolved. The V gene lost 2 bases and the J gene lost 1 base, with 2 bases spanning the gap. This CDR3 region has 11 residues. Germline CDR1 reads GTSNPN; CDR2 reads SVGIG (reference sequence).

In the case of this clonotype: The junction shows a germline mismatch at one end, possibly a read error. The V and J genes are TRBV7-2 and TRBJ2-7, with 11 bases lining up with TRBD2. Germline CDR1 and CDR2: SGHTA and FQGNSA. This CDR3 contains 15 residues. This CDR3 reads CASSSVAGGIYKQYF. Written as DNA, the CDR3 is TGTGCCAGCAGCTCCGTAGCGGGGGGGATCTACAAGCAGTACTTC.

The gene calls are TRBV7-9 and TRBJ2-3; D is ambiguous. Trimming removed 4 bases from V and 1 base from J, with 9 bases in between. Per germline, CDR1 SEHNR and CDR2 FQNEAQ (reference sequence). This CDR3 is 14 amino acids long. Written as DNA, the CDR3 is TGTGCCAGCAGCTCTACGGAGCGCACAGATACGCAGTATTTT. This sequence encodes CASSSTERTDTQYF.